These T cell receptor beta chains were read from a single sample in a study of cytomegalovirus exposure and HLA in healthy donors. Sequenced by immunoSEQ multiplex PCR; TCRdb stores in-frame clones only, minus some. In total, the table holds 100,000 to 150,000 clones. Material: PBMCs. Receptor source: a woman between 35 and 50 years old in good health and CMV-seropositive. CDR3s leave out the opening cysteine and the closing phenylalanine or tryptophan. Each record gives: J gene, D gene, V gene, CDR3 protein. A D gene is named only where the DNA matches it firmly.

>TRBJ2-7|TRBD1|TRBV7-8
ASSGGQGGSYEQY
>TRBJ1-5|NA|TRBV4-3
ASSQDLVQPQH
>TRBJ2-3|TRBD2|TRBV5-4
ASSGQLAVDTQY
>TRBJ2-7|TRBD1|TRBV27
ASSLEGGGTGNPYEQY
>TRBJ2-7|TRBD1|TRBV25-1
ASSEVGTGTYEQY
>TRBJ1-3|NA|TRBV19
ASSIRGSGNTIY
>TRBJ2-7|TRBD1|TRBV10-2
ASSEGAGGSYEQY
>TRBJ2-2|TRBD2|TRBV14
ASSQGRLAVTGELF
>TRBJ2-3|TRBD1|TRBV6-5
ASSRDRGEADTQY
>TRBJ2-7|NA|TRBV5-8
ASSFRGTYEQY
>TRBJ1-5|NA|TRBV30
AWSGGRVDQPQH
>TRBJ1-1|NA|TRBV27
ASSLPGTNTEAF
>TRBJ2-7|TRBD2|TRBV19
ASSPRRGGRAEWRPYEQY
>TRBJ2-7|TRBD1|TRBV7-8
ASRPQGAEEY
>TRBJ1-2|NA|TRBV10-3
AISEPGAYGYT
>TRBJ1-5|TRBD1|TRBV7-9
ASGQTGRGQPQH
>TRBJ2-1|NA|TRBV2
ASSLTGFYNEQF
>TRBJ2-7|NA|TRBV4-1
ASSQEGREQY
>TRBJ1-2|NA|TRBV7-3
ASSLSPLEGLYGYT
>TRBJ1-2|TRBD1|TRBV28
ASGRDRPLGSYT
>TRBJ2-3|NA|TRBV27
ASSPVGNPGDTQY
>TRBJ2-1|NA|TRBV5-1
ASKAGTGNNEQF
>TRBJ2-7|NA|TRBV6-1
ASSETRTGSYEQY
>NA|TRBD2|TRBV19
ASSNTGGTYEQY
>TRBJ2-2|TRBD1|TRBV10-3
AISEGQGAVGELF
>TRBJ2-6|NA|TRBV27
ASSLLGQLPSGANVLT
>TRBJ2-5|NA|TRBV7-7
ASSRGTQETQY
>TRBJ2-5|NA|TRBV5-4
ASSLQGQGETQY
>TRBJ2-1|NA|TRBV7-7
ASSPQGPYNEQF